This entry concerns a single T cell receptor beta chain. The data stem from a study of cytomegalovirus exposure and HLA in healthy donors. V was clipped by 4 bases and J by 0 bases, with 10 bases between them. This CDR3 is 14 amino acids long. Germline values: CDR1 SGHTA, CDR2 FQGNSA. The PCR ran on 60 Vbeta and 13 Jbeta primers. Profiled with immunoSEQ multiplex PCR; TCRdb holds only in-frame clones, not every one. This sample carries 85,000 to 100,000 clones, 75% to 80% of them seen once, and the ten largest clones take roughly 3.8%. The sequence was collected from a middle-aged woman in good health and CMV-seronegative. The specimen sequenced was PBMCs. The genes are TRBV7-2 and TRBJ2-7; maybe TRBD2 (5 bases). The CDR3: CASSSGGSSYEQYF. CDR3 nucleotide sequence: TGTGCCAGCAGCTCTGGTGGGAGCTCCTACGAGCAGTACTTC.